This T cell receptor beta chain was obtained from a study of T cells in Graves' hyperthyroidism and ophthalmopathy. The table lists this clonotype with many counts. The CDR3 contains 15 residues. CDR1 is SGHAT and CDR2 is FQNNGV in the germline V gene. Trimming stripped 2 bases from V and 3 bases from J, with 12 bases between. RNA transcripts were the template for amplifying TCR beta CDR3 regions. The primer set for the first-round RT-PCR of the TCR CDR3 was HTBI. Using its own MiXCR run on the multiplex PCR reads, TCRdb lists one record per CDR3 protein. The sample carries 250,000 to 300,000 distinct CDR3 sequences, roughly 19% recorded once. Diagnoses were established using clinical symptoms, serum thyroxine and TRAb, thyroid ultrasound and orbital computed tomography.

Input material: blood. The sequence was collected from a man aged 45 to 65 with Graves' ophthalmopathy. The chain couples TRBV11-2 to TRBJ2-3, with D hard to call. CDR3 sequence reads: CASSLFGQATDTQYF. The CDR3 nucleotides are TGTGCCAGCAGCTTATTCGGTCAGGCGACAGATACGCAGTATTTT.